A selection of T cell receptor beta chains follows, all from one sample in a study of blood T cell repertoires in COVID-19. Data came from immunoSEQ multiplex PCR; TCRdb stores just in-frame clones and leaves some out. Seen here are around 300,000 clones, 75% to 90% observed once, and the top ten hold approximately 2.5%. The source material was PBMCs or T cells enriched from blood (not recorded which). The source is a woman between 18 and 30 years old who had recovered from COVID-19. CDR3s include the opening cysteine and the closing phenylalanine or tryptophan. Fields, in order: clone size, J gene, V gene, D gene, CDR3 protein, CDR3 DNA. The D gene is left open where the match is weak. The size of a clone is reported for some rows only, either as once, few or many, or as a class for expanded clones.

abundance: -; j_gene: TRBJ2-5; v_gene: TRBV20-1; d_gene: -; CDR3aa: CSASFSQETQYF; CDR3nt: TGCAGTGCTAGTTTTAGCCAAGAGACCCAGTACTTC
abundance: -; j_gene: TRBJ2-2; v_gene: TRBV27; d_gene: TRBD1; CDR3aa: CASTRDRATGELFF; CDR3nt: TGTGCCAGCACCCGGGACAGGGCCACCGGGGAGCTGTTTTTT
abundance: -; j_gene: TRBJ2-5; v_gene: TRBV7-9; d_gene: TRBD2; CDR3aa: CASSSPSGGGIETQYF; CDR3nt: TGTGCCAGCAGCTCACCAAGCGGGGGGGGAATCGAGACCCAGTACTTC
abundance: -; j_gene: TRBJ1-1; v_gene: TRBV7-9; d_gene: TRBD1; CDR3aa: CASSLGQAAEAFF; CDR3nt: TGTGCCAGCAGCTTGGGACAGGCTGCTGAAGCTTTCTTT
abundance: once; j_gene: TRBJ1-1; v_gene: TRBV11-2; d_gene: -; CDR3aa: CASSLGLNTEAFF; CDR3nt: TGTGCCAGCAGCTTAGGACTTAACACTGAAGCTTTCTTT
abundance: once; j_gene: TRBJ1-1; v_gene: TRBV11-3; d_gene: TRBD1; CDR3aa: CASSPGTGRNTEAFF; CDR3nt: TGTGCCAGCAGCCCCGGGACAGGGAGGAACACTGAAGCTTTCTTT
abundance: -; j_gene: TRBJ1-2; v_gene: TRBV7-9; d_gene: TRBD1; CDR3aa: CASSSGGGLANYGYTF; CDR3nt: TGTGCCAGCAGCTCCGGAGGGGGCCTCGCTAACTATGGCTACACCTTC
abundance: -; j_gene: TRBJ2-7; v_gene: TRBV19; d_gene: TRBD1; CDR3aa: CASSEGTGVYEQYF; CDR3nt: TGTGCCAGTAGTGAGGGGACAGGGGTCTACGAGCAGTACTTC
abundance: -; j_gene: TRBJ2-3; v_gene: TRBV29-1; d_gene: TRBD2; CDR3aa: CSVEDLAGGGDTQYF; CDR3nt: TGCAGCGTTGAAGATCTAGCGGGGGGCGGAGATACGCAGTATTTT
abundance: once; j_gene: TRBJ1-3; v_gene: TRBV2; d_gene: -; CDR3aa: CASSGGQRLNTIYF; CDR3nt: TGTGCCAGCAGTGGAGGGCAGCGGTTGAACACCATATATTTT
abundance: -; j_gene: TRBJ1-3; v_gene: TRBV5-1; d_gene: TRBD1; CDR3aa: CASSLTGTGTGNTIYF; CDR3nt: TGCGCCAGCAGCTTGACAGGGACAGGCACTGGAAACACCATATATTTT